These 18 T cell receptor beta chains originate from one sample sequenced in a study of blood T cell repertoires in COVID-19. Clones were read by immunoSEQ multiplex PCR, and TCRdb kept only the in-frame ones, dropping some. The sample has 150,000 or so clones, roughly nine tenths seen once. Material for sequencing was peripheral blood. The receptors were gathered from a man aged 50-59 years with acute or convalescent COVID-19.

CDR3 sequence: CAWTQGPNTEAFF. The CDR3 bases are TGTGCCTGGACACAGGGACCGAACACTGAAGCTTTCTTT. The chain links TRBV30 to TRBJ1-1, with D perhaps matching TRBD1 (6 bases). CDR1 GTSNPN and CDR2 SVGIG come from the germline V gene (reference sequence). V was cut by 4 bases and J by 1 base, with 10 bases left in between. CDR3 length: 13 residues.

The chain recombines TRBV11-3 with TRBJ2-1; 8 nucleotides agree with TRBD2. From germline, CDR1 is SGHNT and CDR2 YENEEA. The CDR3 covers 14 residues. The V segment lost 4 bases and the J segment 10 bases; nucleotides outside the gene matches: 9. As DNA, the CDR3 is TGTGCCAGCAGCTCCGGGACTAGTGTAGGAGAGCAGTTCTTC. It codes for CASSSGTSVGEQFF.

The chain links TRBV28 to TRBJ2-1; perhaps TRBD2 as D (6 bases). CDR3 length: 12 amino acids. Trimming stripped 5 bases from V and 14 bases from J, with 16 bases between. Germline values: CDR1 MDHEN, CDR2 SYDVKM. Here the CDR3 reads CASSKGGREEFF. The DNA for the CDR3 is TGTGCCAGCAGTAAAGGTGGCAGGGAGGAGTTCTTC.

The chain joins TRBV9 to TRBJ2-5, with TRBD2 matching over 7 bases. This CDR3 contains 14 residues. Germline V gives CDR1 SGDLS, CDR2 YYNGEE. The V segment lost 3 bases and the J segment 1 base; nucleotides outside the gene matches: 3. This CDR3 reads CASSGWGGQETQYF. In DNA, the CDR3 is TGTGCCAGCAGCGGGTGGGGGGGCCAAGAGACCCAGTACTTC.

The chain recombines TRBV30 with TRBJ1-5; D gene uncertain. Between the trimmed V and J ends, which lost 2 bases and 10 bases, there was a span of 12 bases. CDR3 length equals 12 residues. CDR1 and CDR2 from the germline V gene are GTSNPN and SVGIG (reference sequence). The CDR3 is CAWSTTLGPQHF. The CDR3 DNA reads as TGTGCCTGGAGTACAACGTTGGGCCCCCAGCATTTT.

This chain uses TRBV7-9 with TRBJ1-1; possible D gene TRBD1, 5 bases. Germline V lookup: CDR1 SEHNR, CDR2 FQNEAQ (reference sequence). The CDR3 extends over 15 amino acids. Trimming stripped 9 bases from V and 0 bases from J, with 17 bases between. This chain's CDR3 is CASSDPGGLNTEAFF. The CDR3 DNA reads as TGTGCCAGTTCGGACCCCGGGGGGTTGAACACTGAAGCTTTCTTT.

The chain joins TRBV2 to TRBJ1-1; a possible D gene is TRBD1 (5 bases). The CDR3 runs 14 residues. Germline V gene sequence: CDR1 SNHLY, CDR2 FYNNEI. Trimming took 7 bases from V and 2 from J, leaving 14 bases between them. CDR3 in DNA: TGTGCCAGCAACGGCCAGGGTGGTAACACTGAAGCTTTCTTT. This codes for CASNGQGGNTEAFF.

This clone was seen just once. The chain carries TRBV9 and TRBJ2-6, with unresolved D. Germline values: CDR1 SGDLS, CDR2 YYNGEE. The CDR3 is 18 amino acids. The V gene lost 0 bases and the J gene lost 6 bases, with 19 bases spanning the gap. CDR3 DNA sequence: TGTGCCAGCAGCGTAGAAGTTTGGGCGAGCCTTCCGGCCAACGTCCTGACTTTC. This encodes CASSVEVWASLPANVLTF.

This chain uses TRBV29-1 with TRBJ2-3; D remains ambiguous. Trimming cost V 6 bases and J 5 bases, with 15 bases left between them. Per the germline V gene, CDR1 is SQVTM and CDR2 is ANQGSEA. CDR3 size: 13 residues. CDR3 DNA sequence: TGCAGCGTGGCCCACAGATTGGTAGATACGCAGTATTTT. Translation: CSVAHRLVDTQYF.

CDR3 protein: CASSSWTGSEGNTIYF. As DNA, the CDR3 is TGTGCCAGCAGCTCTTGGACAGGGTCAGAGGGAAACACCATATATTTT. This chain uses TRBV5-8 with TRBJ1-3, with TRBD1 matching 8 bases. From germline, CDR1 is SGHTS and CDR2 YDEGEE. There are 16 residues in the CDR3. J lost 4 bases, V lost 3 bases, and 9 bases had no gene match.

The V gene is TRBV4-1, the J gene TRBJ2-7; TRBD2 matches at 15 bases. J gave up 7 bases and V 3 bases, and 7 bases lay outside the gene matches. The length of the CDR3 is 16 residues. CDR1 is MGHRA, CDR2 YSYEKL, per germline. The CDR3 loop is CASSHGGLAGGEEQYF. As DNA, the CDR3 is TGCGCCAGCAGCCACGGGGGACTAGCGGGAGGTGAGGAGCAGTACTTC.

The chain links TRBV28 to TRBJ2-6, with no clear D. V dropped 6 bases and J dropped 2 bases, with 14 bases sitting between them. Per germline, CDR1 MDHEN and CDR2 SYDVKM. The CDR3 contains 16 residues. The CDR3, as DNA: TGTGCCAGCAGGGAACCTAGAAGACCTGGGGCCAACGTCCTGACTTTC. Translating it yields CASREPRRPGANVLTF.

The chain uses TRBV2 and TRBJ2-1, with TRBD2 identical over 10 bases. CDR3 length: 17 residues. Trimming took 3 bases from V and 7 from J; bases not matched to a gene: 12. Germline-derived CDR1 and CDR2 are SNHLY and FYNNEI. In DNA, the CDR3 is TGTGCCAGCAGTGAGATCAGCGGGAGGGGAATAGGAAATGAGCAGTTCTTC. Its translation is CASSEISGRGIGNEQFF.

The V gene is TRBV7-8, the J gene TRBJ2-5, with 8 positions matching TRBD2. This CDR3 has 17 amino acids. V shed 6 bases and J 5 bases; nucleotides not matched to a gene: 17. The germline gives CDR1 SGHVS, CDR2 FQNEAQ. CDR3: CASRPGGDNPSSETQYF. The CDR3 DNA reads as TGTGCCAGCAGGCCGGGGGGGGACAACCCGTCATCGGAGACCCAGTACTTC.

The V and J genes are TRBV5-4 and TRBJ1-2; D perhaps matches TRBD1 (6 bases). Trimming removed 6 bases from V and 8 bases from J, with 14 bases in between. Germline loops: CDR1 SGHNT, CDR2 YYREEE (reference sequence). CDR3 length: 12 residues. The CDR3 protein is CASTPGGHGYTF. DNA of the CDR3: TGTGCCAGCACCCCGGGGGGGCACGGCTACACCTTC.

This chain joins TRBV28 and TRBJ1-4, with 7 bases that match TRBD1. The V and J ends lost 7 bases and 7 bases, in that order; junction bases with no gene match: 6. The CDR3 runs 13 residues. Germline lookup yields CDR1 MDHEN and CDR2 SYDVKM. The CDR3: CASNSGTVEKLFF. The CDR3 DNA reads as TGTGCCAGCAATTCCGGGACAGTTGAAAAACTGTTTTTT.

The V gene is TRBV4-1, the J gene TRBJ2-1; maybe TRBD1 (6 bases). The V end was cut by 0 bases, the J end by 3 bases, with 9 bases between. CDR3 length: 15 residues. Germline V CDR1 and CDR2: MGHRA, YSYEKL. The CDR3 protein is CASSQDRGVYNEQFF. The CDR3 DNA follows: TGCGCCAGCAGCCAAGACAGGGGTGTCTACAATGAGCAGTTCTTC.

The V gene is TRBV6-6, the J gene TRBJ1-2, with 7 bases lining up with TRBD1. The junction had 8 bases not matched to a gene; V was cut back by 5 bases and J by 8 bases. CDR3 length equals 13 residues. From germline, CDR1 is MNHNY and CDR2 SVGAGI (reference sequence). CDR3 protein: CASSSDRVDGYTF. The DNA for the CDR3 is TGTGCCAGCAGTAGTGACAGGGTAGACGGCTACACCTTC.